A single sample gave rise to the 21 T cell receptor beta chains below, sequenced in a study of cytotoxic CD8 clonotypes in ibrutinib-treated CLL. TCRdb's table, derived via immunoSEQ multiplex PCR, lists solely in-frame clones and lacks some. The table lists hundreds of thousands of clones, about 77% of them singletons, with 5% to 7% in the top ten. Sequencing used PBMCs, obtained before ibrutinib treatment. The receptors stem from a human donor with chronic lymphocytic leukemia.

This sequence joins TRBV5-1 and TRBJ2-1; 11 nucleotides line up with TRBD1. CDR3 length: 13 residues. With V trimmed by 4 bases and J by 12 bases, 6 bases remained unmatched. CDR1 is SGHRS, CDR2 YFSETQ, per germline. In nucleotides, the CDR3 is TGCGCCAGCAGCCGGACAGGGGGCAATTCGCAGTTCTTC. As protein: CASSRTGGNSQFF.

The rearrangement joins TRBV7-3 to TRBJ1-1; no reliable D call. CDR3 length equals 13 residues. V was cut by 3 bases and J by 8 bases, with 13 bases left in between. Germline V gene data show CDR1 as SGHTA and CDR2 as FQGTGA. The CDR3 nucleotides are TGTGCCAGCAGCTTTGGTCCTGGTAGAGAAGCTTTCTTT. It encodes CASSFGPGREAFF.

V is TRBV15 and J is TRBJ1-3; possibly TRBD1 for D (6 bases). The germline V gene has CDR1 LNHNV and CDR2 YYDKDF (reference sequence). Trimming cost V 0 bases and J 9 bases, with 15 bases left between them. The CDR3 runs to 15 residues. The CDR3 protein is CATSRERGAGSTIYF. The CDR3 nucleotides read TGTGCCACCAGCAGAGAACGGGGGGCGGGTAGCACCATATATTTT.

The J gene is TRBJ2-5, the V gene TRBV19, with TRBD1 identical over 7 bases. CDR1 LNHDA and CDR2 SQIVND come from the germline V gene (reference sequence). The CDR3 is 15 residues long. The junction had 16 bases not matched to a gene; V was cut back by 10 bases and J by 5 bases. In nucleotides, the CDR3 is TGTGCCACCGCAGGGGAGAGGGGGCCCCGGGAGACCCAGTACTTC. It is translated as CATAGERGPRETQYF.

This chain joins TRBV10-3 and TRBJ2-3; D unresolved. V was pared by 6 bases and J by 4 bases, with 14 bases between. There are 14 residues in the CDR3. Germline-derived CDR1 and CDR2 are ENHRY and SYGVKD. Here the CDR3 DNA reads TGTGCCATCAGAGCTGAGCGAGTGTCAGATACGCAGTATTTT. Amino acid sequence: CAIRAERVSDTQYF.

This clone was recorded only once. The chain combines TRBV5-1 with TRBJ2-5, with D perhaps TRBD1 (6 bases). The CDR3 length is 13 residues. Germline V gene lookup returns CDR1 SGHRS and CDR2 YFSETQ. The V gene lost 1 base and the J gene lost 3 bases, with 7 bases spanning the gap. The DNA for the CDR3 is TGCGCCAGCAGCTTGTCAGGGGAAGAGACCCAGTACTTC. Amino acids: CASSLSGEETQYF.

The chain links TRBV7-9 to TRBJ1-1; D uncertain. Trimming removed 3 bases at V and 5 bases at J, with 10 bases between. Germline assignment: CDR1 SEHNR and CDR2 FQNEAQ (reference sequence). The CDR3 spans 13 residues. The CDR3 region has the DNA TGTGCCAGCAGCTTCATCGTATGGACTGAAGCTTTCTTT. Translating it yields CASSFIVWTEAFF.

This clone was found a few times. The chain combines TRBV9 with TRBJ2-2; D ambiguous. The ends were cut back, 4 bases at V and 6 bases at J, with 13 bases in the middle. Germline assignment: CDR1 SGDLS and CDR2 YYNGEE. The CDR3 loop spans 14 amino acids. The CDR3 loop is CASSTERGSGELFF. The CDR3 nucleotides are TGTGCCAGCAGCACCGAGCGTGGGTCCGGGGAGCTGTTTTTT.

The chain combines TRBV21-1 with TRBJ2-7; the table assigns TRBD2, which was not confirmed against the DNA. TRBV21-1 is flagged as a pseudogene. The CDR3 is 13 residues long. This CDR3 reads CASSKGKHYEQYF. As DNA, the CDR3 is TGTGCCAGCAGCAAAGGCAAGCACTACGAGCAATACTTC.

This clone was picked up a small number of times. Different DNA sequences within this sample yield the same CDR3. This sequence joins TRBV25-1 and TRBJ2-7, with D unresolved. In germline, CDR1 is MGHDK, CDR2 SYGVNS. Trimming took off 9 bases at V and 2 bases at J, with 5 bases between the two ends. This CDR3 is 10 amino acids long. CDR3 coding DNA: TGTGCCAGTGGGACCTACGAGCAGTACTTC. Its protein is CASGTYEQYF.

This clone was recorded a few times. The rearrangement uses TRBV27 and TRBJ1-2; D ambiguous. The CDR3 is made up of 16 amino acids. V lost 0 bases, J lost 4 bases, and 15 bases lay in between. The germline gives CDR1 MNHEY, CDR2 SMNVEV (reference sequence). The chain's CDR3 is CASSLSRRETGYGYTF. The CDR3 coding sequence is TGTGCCAGCAGTTTATCTCGTCGAGAGACGGGCTATGGCTACACCTTC.

J is TRBJ1-5 and V is TRBV19; 7 nucleotides line up with TRBD1. This CDR3 spans 17 amino acids. Trimming at V came to 4 bases and at J to 3 bases, leaving 12 bases not matched to a gene. Looked up from germline, CDR1 is LNHDA and CDR2 is SQIVND (reference sequence). CDR3 sequence reads: CASSRTGTALPNQPQHF. In nucleotides, the CDR3 is TGTGCCAGTAGTAGGACCGGGACAGCCCTTCCCAATCAGCCCCAGCATTTT. The whole variable domain, filled in from reference TRBV19 and TRBJ1-5, reads DGGITQSPKYLFRKEGQNVTLSCEQNLNHDAMYWYRQDPGQGLRLIYYSQIVNDFQKGDIAEGYSVSREKKESFPLTVTSAQKNPTAFYLCASSRTGTALPNQPQHFGDGTRLSIL.

The chain couples TRBV5-6 to TRBJ1-2; D is unresolved. Per the germline V gene, CDR1 is SGHDT and CDR2 is YYEEEE. The CDR3 has 14 residues. Between the trimmed V and J ends, which lost 4 bases and 5 bases, there was a span of 15 bases. Here the CDR3 reads CASSAQLGVYGYTF. For the CDR3, the DNA is TGTGCCAGCAGCGCACAGTTGGGAGTATATGGCTACACCTTC. The complete variable domain, with remaining parts taken from reference TRBV5-6 and TRBJ1-2, reads DAGVTQSPTHLIKTRGQQVTLRCSPKSGHDTVSWYQQALGQGPQFIFQYYEEEERQRGNFPDRFSGHQFPNYSSELNVNALLLGDSALYLCASSAQLGVYGYTFGSGTRLTVV.

This clone was found a few times. V usage is TRBV9 and J usage is TRBJ1-1; no reliable D call. This CDR3 is built from 13 residues. CDR1 is SGDLS, CDR2 YYNGEE, per germline. V was pared by 4 bases and J by 1 base, with 8 bases between. CDR3 in amino acids: CASSFYPNTEAFF. CDR3 bases: TGTGCCAGCAGCTTTTATCCGAACACTGAAGCTTTCTTT.

This clone was detected once. The chain recombines TRBV7-9 with TRBJ2-1; 7 bases match TRBD2. Unmatched junction bases numbered 1, after V lost 3 bases and J lost 2 bases. The CDR3 contains 14 residues. Germline CDR1 reads SEHNR; CDR2 reads FQNEAQ (reference sequence). CDR3 in DNA: TGTGCCAGCAGCTTTGCGGGAGCCTACAATGAGCAGTTCTTC. Translated, it gives CASSFAGAYNEQFF.

This chain connects TRBV29-1 to TRBJ1-5, with D perhaps matching TRBD1 (5 bases). Between the trimmed V and J ends, which lost 4 bases and 0 bases, there was a span of 10 bases. The CDR3 has 14 amino acids. The germline gives CDR1 SQVTM, CDR2 ANQGSEA. The CDR3 nucleotides read TGCAGCGTTGCGACAGATTATAGCAATCAGCCCCAGCATTTT. Amino acid sequence: CSVATDYSNQPQHF.

The V gene is TRBV7-6, the J gene TRBJ2-1, with TRBD2 identical over 10 bases. This CDR3 spans 17 amino acids. The V and J ends lost 3 bases and 3 bases, in that order; junction bases with no gene match: 8. From germline, CDR1 is SGHVS and CDR2 FNYEAQ. CDR3 in DNA: TGTGCCAGCAGCTTGGGATTTAGCGGGAGGCACTACAATGAGCAGTTCTTC. As protein: CASSLGFSGRHYNEQFF.

The V call is TRBV27, the J call TRBJ2-1, with 9 nucleotides matching TRBD2. This CDR3 region has 13 residues. Germline loops: CDR1 MNHEY, CDR2 SMNVEV (reference sequence). The CDR3 sequence is CASRLAGYNEQFF. As DNA, the CDR3 is TGTGCTAGCCGGCTAGCGGGATACAATGAGCAGTTCTTC.

The chain employs TRBV7-3 and TRBJ2-7; 8 bases align to TRBD1. Per germline, CDR1 SGHTA and CDR2 FQGTGA. The CDR3 runs 13 residues. After removal of 4 bases from V and 5 bases from J, the junction contained 4 bases not matched to a gene. This CDR3 reads CASSSRTGHEQYF. CDR3 in DNA: TGTGCCAGCAGCTCGCGGACAGGGCACGAGCAGTACTTC.

This chain joins TRBV6-5 and TRBJ1-1; D is ambiguous. V was pared by 0 bases and J by 6 bases, with 11 bases between. Germline V gene lookup returns CDR1 MNHEY and CDR2 SVGAGI. The CDR3 totals 14 residues. This CDR3 reads CASSYSRVFAEAFF. CDR3 nucleotide sequence: TGTGCCAGCAGTTACTCCCGAGTTTTTGCTGAAGCTTTCTTT.

The chain recombines TRBV6-4 with TRBJ2-1, with 12 bases fitting TRBD2. V was pared by 4 bases and J by 7 bases, with 2 bases of the junction left unmatched. This CDR3 comprises 14 residues. Germline V gene data show CDR1 as MRHNA and CDR2 as SNTAGT. The CDR3 reads CASSAGTSGNEQFF. CDR3 sequence (DNA): TGTGCCAGCAGTGCCGGGACTAGCGGGAATGAGCAGTTCTTC.